A selection of T cell receptor beta chains follows, all from one sample in a study of T-cell memory formation after mild COVID-19. TCRdb fed the 5' RACE reads into MiXCR, producing one record per CDR3 protein. Here the sample spans 400,000 or so distinct CDR3 sequences, 20% to 25% being singletons. Material: PBMCs or a T cell subset sorted from them (not recorded which). Receptors originate from an adult woman who had mild COVID-19 (a few samples of this study predate the infection). Cell type and time point are not known. CDR3s include the opening cysteine and the closing phenylalanine or tryptophan. Each record gives: J gene, D gene, clone size, V gene, CDR3 DNA, CDR3 protein. The D gene is left open where the match is weak. Not all rows give a size; the values are once, few, many and, for expanded clones, a class.

>TRBJ2-2|TRBD1|many|TRBV7-9
TGTGCCAGCAGCGGGACAGGGAGACGGTACACCGGGGAGCTGTTTTTT
CASSGTGRRYTGELFF
>TRBJ2-7|TRBD1|-|TRBV6-1
TGTGCCAGCAGTGAAGCGCCGGGACAGGGTGTCCACGAGCAGTACTTC
CASSEAPGQGVHEQYF
>TRBJ2-2|-|-|TRBV5-1
TGCGCCAGCAGCTTGCTTTTTTTGGGTCGAGCCGCCACCCGGGAGCTGTTTTTT
CASSLLFLGRAATRELFF
>TRBJ1-2|TRBD1|few|TRBV5-1
TGCGCCAGCAGCTTACAGGGGGCGCGTCCATATGGCTACACCTTC
CASSLQGARPYGYTF
>TRBJ1-1|-|-|TRBV9
TGTGCCAGCAGCGTAGCTTCCGACAGGAAAGCTTTCTTT
CASSVASDRKAFF
>TRBJ1-1|-|few|TRBV5-1
TGCGCCAGCCACCCGGGGGCCAACACTGAAGCTTTCTTT
CASHPGANTEAFF
>TRBJ1-1|-|-|TRBV5-5
TGTGCCAGCAGCCCGACCCCCCGCTCAGCTGAAGCTTTCTTT
CASSPTPRSAEAFF
>TRBJ1-1|-|-|TRBV5-6
TGTGCCAGCAGCTTGGGACAGTCGAGGGAAGCTTTCTTT
CASSLGQSREAFF
>TRBJ2-7|TRBD1|few|TRBV3-1
TGTGCCAGCAGCCGGGACAGCGCCTACGAGCAGTACTTC
CASSRDSAYEQYF
>TRBJ2-2|TRBD2|-|TRBV7-8
TGTGCCAGAGGGACTAGCGATAACACCGGGGAGCTGTTTTTT
CARGTSDNTGELFF
>TRBJ1-1|-|many|TRBV10-2
TGCGCCAGCAGGGAGGGACGGCTGAACACTGAAGCTTTCTTT
CASREGRLNTEAFF
>TRBJ2-1|TRBD1|many|TRBV18
TGTGCCAGCTCACGGGGACAGGGGGCTTACAATGAGCAGTTCTTC
CASSRGQGAYNEQFF
>TRBJ1-2|-|-|TRBV5-1
TGCGCCAGCAGCCCGACAAGAGAGGGTGGCTACACCTTC
CASSPTREGGYTF
>TRBJ2-1|TRBD1|-|TRBV27
TGTGCCAGCAGTCACCAGGGACAGTTTTCGAGTAGGTTCTTC
CASSHQGQFSSRFF
>TRBJ1-2|-|-|TRBV15
TGTGCCACCAGCAGAGATCGGGGACTGCGGGTAGTCTATGGCTACACCTTC
CATSRDRGLRVVYGYTF
>TRBJ2-1|TRBD1|many|TRBV5-4
TGTGCCAGCAGGACCGGGACAGGGGTAGGGGGTGAGCAGTTCTTC
CASRTGTGVGGEQFF
>TRBJ1-1|-|few|TRBV12-3/TRBV12-4
TGTGCCAGCACCTACCCCGGGGGGGAGAACACTGAAGCTTTCTTT
CASTYPGGENTEAFF
>TRBJ2-1|TRBD2|many|TRBV7-2
TGTGCCAGCAGCCCAAAATCCGGGACTAGCGGGGGTACCTACAATGAGCAGTTCTTC
CASSPKSGTSGGTYNEQFF
>TRBJ2-5|TRBD2|-|TRBV7-2
TGTGCCAGCAGCTTAAGGGTGCGGGGGCAAGAGACCCAGTACTTC
CASSLRVRGQETQYF
>TRBJ2-2|-|few|TRBV6-5
TGTGCCAGCAGTTACTCGATTTGGGGAAACACCGGGGAGCTGTTTTTT
CASSYSIWGNTGELFF
>TRBJ2-3|TRBD2|few|TRBV7-2
TGTGCCAGCAGCTTAGTTGGGACTAGCGGGATCGGTACGCAGTATTTT
CASSLVGTSGIGTQYF
>TRBJ2-1|-|few|TRBV18
TGTGCCAGCTCACCGGCAGCTAGCCGAGGTCGTACAAATGAGCAGTTCTTC
CASSPAASRGRTNEQFF
>TRBJ1-1|-|many|TRBV12-3/TRBV12-4
TGTGCCAGCAGTTTATCAGGGGACACTGAAGCTTTCTTT
CASSLSGDTEAFF
>TRBJ2-5|TRBD2|once|TRBV4-3
TGCGCCAGCAGCCAAGGGGGGACTAGATTCGAGACCCAGTACTTC
CASSQGGTRFETQYF
>TRBJ2-1|-|few|TRBV7-2
TGTGCCAGCAGCTTTCGAGGGGACAATGAGCAGTTCTTC
CASSFRGDNEQFF
>TRBJ2-3|-|-|TRBV15
TGTGCCACCAGCAGAGCAGGGGTCCAAATCGGTAGGGTCACAGATACGCAGTATTTT
CATSRAGVQIGRVTDTQYF
>TRBJ1-1|-|few|TRBV7-2
TGTGCCAGCAGCTTTCGGGAAGGGGGAAATGCTTTCTTT
CASSFREGGNAFF
>TRBJ2-2|-|many|TRBV24-1
TGTGCCACCAGTGATTTGCATCGGGGCACCGGGGAGCTGTTTTTT
CATSDLHRGTGELFF
>TRBJ2-3|TRBD2|-|TRBV24-1
TGTGCCTCCTTCCCCCCGGGGACTAGCGGCCCGGGCACAGATACGCAGTATTTT
CASFPPGTSGPGTDTQYF
>TRBJ2-3|-|few|TRBV3-1
TGTGCCAGCAGCGCCGGGACACAAGACACAGATACGCAGTATTTT
CASSAGTQDTDTQYF
>TRBJ1-6|TRBD1|-|TRBV7-2
TGTGCCAGCAGCTTAGTTCAGGGGGCGAATTCACCCCTCCACTTT
CASSLVQGANSPLHF
>TRBJ1-1|-|-|TRBV19
TGTGCCAGTAGTATCGGGCAAACGAACACTGAAGCTTTCTTT
CASSIGQTNTEAFF
>TRBJ1-4|-|-|TRBV12-3/TRBV12-4
TGTGCCAGCAGAAAAAGTAGTGCAACTAATGAAAAACTGTTTTTT
CASRKSSATNEKLFF
>TRBJ1-2|-|-|TRBV7-9
TGTGCCAGCAGCCAAGAGGGTCCCGACCTGGGAGATGGCTACACCTTC
CASSQEGPDLGDGYTF
>TRBJ1-1|-|-|TRBV19
TGTGCCAGTAGTATGAGCGCAGGGCAGGGAGCTGAAGCTTTCTTT
CASSMSAGQGAEAFF
>TRBJ1-1|TRBD1|few|TRBV7-2
TGTGCCAGCAGCTTAGAGTGGACAGGGTCGTACCCAGCTTTCTTT
CASSLEWTGSYPAFF
>TRBJ1-3|-|-|TRBV11-2
TGTGCCAGCAGGTCCCGGGCGAGCTCTGGAAACACCATATATTTT
CASRSRASSGNTIYF
>TRBJ2-7|TRBD2|-|TRBV6-1
TGTGCCAGCAGGGAAGGGACCTTGGCGGGGGAACCCTCCGAGCAGTACTTC
CASREGTLAGEPSEQYF
>TRBJ1-2|TRBD1|-|TRBV6-5
TGTGCCAGCAGTACCCGGACAGGTCGTGGCTACACCTTC
CASSTRTGRGYTF
>TRBJ2-7|-|many|TRBV7-2
TGTGCCAGCAGCTCTCACTACGAGCAGTACTTC
CASSSHYEQYF
>TRBJ2-1|TRBD2|-|TRBV5-1
TGCGCCAGCAGCTCAACGCCGGGACTAGCGGAACACAATGAGCAGTTCTTC
CASSSTPGLAEHNEQFF
>TRBJ2-3|-|-|TRBV5-1
TGCGCCAGCAGCCGTAAACCGGGGGCCAGCACAGATACGCAGTATTTT
CASSRKPGASTDTQYF
>TRBJ1-2|TRBD1|-|TRBV30
TGTGCCTGGAGTGTTACCGGGACAGCCTATGGCTACACCTTC
CAWSVTGTAYGYTF
>TRBJ1-1|TRBD1|few|TRBV3-1
TGTGCCAGCAGCACCACAGGGGGCTACACTGAAGCTTTCTTT
CASSTTGGYTEAFF
>TRBJ2-7|-|-|TRBV25-1
TGTGCCAGCAGTGAATCGGCAGGCTACGAGCAGTACTTC
CASSESAGYEQYF
>TRBJ2-3|-|few|TRBV7-9
TGTGCCAGCAGCTTATGGGCACAGGGAGATACGCAGTATTTT
CASSLWAQGDTQYF
>TRBJ2-5|-|-|TRBV30
TGTGCCTGGAGTGTAGGAGGGTATGCCCAAGAGACCCAGTACTTC
CAWSVGGYAQETQYF
>TRBJ2-5|-|-|TRBV27
TGTGCCAGCAGTTCGGGACAAGGCGAAGGGGAGACCCAGTACTTC
CASSSGQGEGETQYF
>TRBJ2-2|TRBD2|-|TRBV7-9
TGTGCCCTCTTAAGAACCGGGACTAGCGGGAGCCCGAGCACCGGGGAGCTGTTTTTT
CALLRTGTSGSPSTGELFF
>TRBJ2-1|TRBD1|-|TRBV5-6
TGTGCCAGCAGTGGACCGGGACAGCACTACAATGAGCAGTTCTTC
CASSGPGQHYNEQFF
>TRBJ1-1|-|-|TRBV5-1
TGCGCCAGCAGCTCGACGGGGCTCAGGGGCCCCGAGGCCGCTTTCTTT
CASSSTGLRGPEAAFF